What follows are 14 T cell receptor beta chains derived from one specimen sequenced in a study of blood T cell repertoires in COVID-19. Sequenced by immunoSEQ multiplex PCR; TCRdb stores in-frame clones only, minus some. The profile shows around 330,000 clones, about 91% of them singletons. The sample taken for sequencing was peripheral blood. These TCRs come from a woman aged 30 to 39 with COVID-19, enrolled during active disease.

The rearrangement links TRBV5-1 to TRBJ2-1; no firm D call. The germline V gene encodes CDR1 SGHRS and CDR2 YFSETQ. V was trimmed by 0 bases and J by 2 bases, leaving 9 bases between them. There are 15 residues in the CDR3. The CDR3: CASSLANPPYNEQFF. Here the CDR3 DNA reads TGCGCCAGCAGCTTGGCTAATCCCCCCTACAATGAGCAGTTCTTC. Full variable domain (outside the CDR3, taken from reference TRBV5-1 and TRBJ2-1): KAGVTQTPRYLIKTRGQQVTLSCSPISGHRSVSWYQQTPGQGLQFLFEYFSETQRNKGNFPGRFSGRQFSNSRSEMNVSTLELGDSALYLCASSLANPPYNEQFFGPGTRLTVL.

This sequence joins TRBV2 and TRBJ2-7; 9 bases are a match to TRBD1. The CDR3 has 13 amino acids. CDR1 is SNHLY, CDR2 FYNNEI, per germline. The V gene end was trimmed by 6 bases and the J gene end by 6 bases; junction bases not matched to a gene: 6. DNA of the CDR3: TGTGCCAGCAGCCAGGACAGGGGCCTCGAGCAGTACTTC. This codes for CASSQDRGLEQYF. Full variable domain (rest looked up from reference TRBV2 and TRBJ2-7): EPEVTQTPSHQVTQMGQEVILRCVPISNHLYFYWYRQILGQKVEFLVSFYNNEISEKSEIFDDQFSVERPDGSNFTLKIRSTKLEDSAMYFCASSQDRGLEQYFGPGTRLTVT.

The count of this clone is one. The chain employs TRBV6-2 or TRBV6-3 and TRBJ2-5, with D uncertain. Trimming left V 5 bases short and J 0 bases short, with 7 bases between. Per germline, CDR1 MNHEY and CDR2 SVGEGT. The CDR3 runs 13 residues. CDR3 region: CASSRQDQETQYF. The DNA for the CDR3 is TGTGCCAGCAGTCGACAAGACCAAGAGACCCAGTACTTC.

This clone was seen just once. The CDR3 nucleotides are TGTGCCAGCAGTTACGAGTCTGTTCAGCCCCAGCATTTT. This translates into CASSYESVQPQHF. This chain connects TRBV6-5 to TRBJ1-5; unclear D gene. Trimming shortened V by 2 bases and J by 6 bases, and 8 bases separated the two germline ends. The CDR3 covers 13 residues. Germline V gene sequence: CDR1 MNHEY, CDR2 SVGAGI.

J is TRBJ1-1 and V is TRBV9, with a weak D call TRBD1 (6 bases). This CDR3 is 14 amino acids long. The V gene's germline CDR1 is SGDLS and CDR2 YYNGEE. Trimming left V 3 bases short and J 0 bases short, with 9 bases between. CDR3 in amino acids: CASSEQGLNTEAFF. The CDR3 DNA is TGTGCCAGCAGCGAACAGGGCCTGAACACTGAAGCTTTCTTT.

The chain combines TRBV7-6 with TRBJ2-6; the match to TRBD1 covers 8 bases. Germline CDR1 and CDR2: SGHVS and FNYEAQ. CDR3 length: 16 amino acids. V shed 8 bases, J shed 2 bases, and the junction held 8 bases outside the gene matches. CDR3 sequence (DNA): TGTGCCAGCCAGGACAGGGCTGGGACTGGGGCCAACGTCCTGACTTTC. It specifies CASQDRAGTGANVLTF. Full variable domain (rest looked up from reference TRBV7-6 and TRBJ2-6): GAGVSQSPRYKVTKRGQDVALRCDPISGHVSLYWYRQALGQGPEFLTYFNYEAQQDKSGLPNDRFSAERPEGSISTLTIQRTEQRDSAMYRCASQDRAGTGANVLTFGAGSRLTVL.

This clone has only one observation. The CDR3 DNA is TGTGCCAGCAGCTTGGCAACGGTTAGCTCCTACGAGCAGTACGTC. It translates to CASSLATVSSYEQYV. The chain couples TRBV5-6 to TRBJ2-7; no reliable D call. Per germline, CDR1 SGHDT and CDR2 YYEEEE. Trimming removed 0 bases at V and 0 bases at J, with 10 bases between. The CDR3 loop spans 15 amino acids.

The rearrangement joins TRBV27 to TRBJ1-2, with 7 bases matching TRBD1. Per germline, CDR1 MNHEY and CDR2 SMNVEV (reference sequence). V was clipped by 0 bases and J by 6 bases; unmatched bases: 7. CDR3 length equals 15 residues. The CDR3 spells CASSLSAGGLNGYTF. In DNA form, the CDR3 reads TGTGCCAGCAGTTTATCGGCAGGGGGTCTGAATGGCTACACCTTC.

The CDR3 DNA follows: TGTGCCAGCAGCCTAGGACAGCCTGGGAACACTGAAGCTTTCTTT. It translates to CASSLGQPGNTEAFF. V usage is TRBV7-9 and J usage is TRBJ1-1, with D perhaps TRBD1 (6 bases). CDR1 is SEHNR and CDR2 is FQNEAQ in the germline V gene (reference sequence). This CDR3 has 15 amino acids. V was clipped by 5 bases and J by 1 base, with 14 bases between them.

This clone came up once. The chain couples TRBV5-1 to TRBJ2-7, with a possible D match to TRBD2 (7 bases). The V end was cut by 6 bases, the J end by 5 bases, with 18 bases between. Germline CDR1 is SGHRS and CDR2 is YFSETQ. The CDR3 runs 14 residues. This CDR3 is CASTLEGGTHEQYV. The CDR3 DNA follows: TGCGCCAGCACCCTTGAGGGGGGGACCCACGAGCAGTACGTC.

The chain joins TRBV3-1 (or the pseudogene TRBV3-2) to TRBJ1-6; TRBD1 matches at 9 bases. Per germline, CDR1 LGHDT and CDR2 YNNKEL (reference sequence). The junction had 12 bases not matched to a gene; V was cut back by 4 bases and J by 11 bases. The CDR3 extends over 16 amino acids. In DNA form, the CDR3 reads TGTGCCAGCAGCCGAGGCCACAGGGGGCCAGCGGCACCCCTCCACTTT. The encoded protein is CASSRGHRGPAAPLHF.

The CDR3 is CASSESGTSSETQYF. In nucleotides, the CDR3 is TGTGCCAGCAGCGAATCCGGGACTAGCTCGGAGACCCAGTACTTC. The chain carries TRBV9 and TRBJ2-5, with 9 bases fitting TRBD2. Germline V gene lookup returns CDR1 SGDLS and CDR2 YYNGEE. CDR3 length equals 15 residues. V was clipped by 3 bases and J by 5 bases; unmatched bases: 8.

CDR3 DNA sequence: TGTGCCAGTAGCTCACTCGGGGGGGCAGATACGCAGTATTTT. Amino acid sequence: CASSSLGGADTQYF. This rearrangement joins TRBV19 to TRBJ2-3, with TRBD2 matching 8 bases. Germline CDR1 is LNHDA and CDR2 is SQIVND (reference sequence). CDR3 length equals 14 residues. The trim removed 6 bases at V and 4 bases at J, leaving 6 bases unmatched.

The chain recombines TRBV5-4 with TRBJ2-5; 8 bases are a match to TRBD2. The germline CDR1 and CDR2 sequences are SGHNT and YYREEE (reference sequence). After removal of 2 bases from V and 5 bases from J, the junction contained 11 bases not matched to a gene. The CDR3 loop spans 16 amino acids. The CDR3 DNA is TGTGCCAGCAGCTTCGGCGGGGGGACCTCGGGGGAGACCCAGTACTTC. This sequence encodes CASSFGGGTSGETQYF.